This T cell receptor beta chain was recorded in a study of early T cells in non-severe SARS-CoV-2 infection. This clonotype was recorded at least ten times. TCRdb reprocessed the 5' RACE reads via MiXCR and lists one record per CDR3 protein. Counted here are over 50,000 distinct CDR3 sequences, roughly 13% occurring once; the ten biggest clones make up 2.9%. Trimming took off 5 bases at V and 5 bases at J, with 12 bases between the two ends. CDR3 length: 14 amino acids. Germline assignment: CDR1 WSHSY and CDR2 SAAADI. Specimen: whole blood. The V and J genes are TRBV10-2 and TRBJ2-2; a weak D match, TRBD2 (5 bases). The TCR comes from an adult who was a healthcare worker with PCR-confirmed SARS-CoV-2 infection or an uninfected control (not recorded which). This chain's CDR3 is CASSPLTGTGELFF. DNA for the CDR3: TGCGCCAGCAGTCCGCTGACGGGGACCGGGGAGCTGTTTTTT.